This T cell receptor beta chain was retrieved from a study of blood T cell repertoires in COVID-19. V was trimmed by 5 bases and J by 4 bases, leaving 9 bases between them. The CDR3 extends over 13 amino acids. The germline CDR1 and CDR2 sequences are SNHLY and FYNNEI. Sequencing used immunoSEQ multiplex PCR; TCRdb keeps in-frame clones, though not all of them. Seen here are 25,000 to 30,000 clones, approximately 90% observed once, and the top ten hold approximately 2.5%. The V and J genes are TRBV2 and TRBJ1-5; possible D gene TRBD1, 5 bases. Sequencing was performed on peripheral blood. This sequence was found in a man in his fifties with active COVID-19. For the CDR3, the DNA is TGTGCCAGCAGTTCGACAGCTAATCAGCCCCAGCATTTT. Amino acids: CASSSTANQPQHF.